The entry that follows covers one T cell receptor beta chain sequence. The germline V gene encodes CDR1 SGHNT and CDR2 YYREEE (reference sequence). There are 15 residues in the CDR3. J lost 5 bases, V lost 5 bases, and 11 bases had no gene match. These data originate in a study of blood T cell repertoires in COVID-19. Produced via immunoSEQ multiplex PCR; TCRdb's table is partial and in-frame only. The table records under 200,000 clones, about 85% of them present only once. Material: peripheral blood. This chain connects TRBV5-4 to TRBJ1-1; 8 bases match TRBD1. This clonotype was obtained from a woman aged 60-70 years with COVID-19, enrolled during active disease. CDR3 region: CASRLGTGQTTEAFF. The CDR3 DNA follows: TGTGCCAGCAGACTAGGGACAGGCCAAACGACTGAAGCTTTCTTT.